This T cell receptor beta chain emerged from a study of blood T cell repertoires in COVID-19. About the study: The United States, Italy and Spain were the sources of the acute and convalescent COVID-19 samples. Sources were T cells, B-cell-depleted T cells, or PBMCs; the material itself was cDNA or gDNA.

Per the authors' pipeline: How many nucleated cells were present was estimated from reference gene primer amplification. Sequenced by immunoSEQ multiplex PCR; TCRdb stores in-frame clones only, minus some. V and J calls and clone size are those listed in that table; D and trimming were worked out from the DNA. The data contain 450,000 or so clones, about 89% of them seen just once; the ten biggest clones take up about 1.6%. Patients at the Seattle site were enrolled during active infection and followed longitudinally. The TCR comes from a middle-aged woman with COVID-19, enrolled during active disease. Material: peripheral blood.

The CDR3 sequence: CASSMKGREGFEKLFF. The CDR3, as DNA: TGTGCCAGTAGTATGAAGGGGAGGGAGGGATTCGAAAAACTGTTTTTT. The chain recombines TRBV19 with TRBJ1-4; TRBD1 might be the D (5 bases). Trimming stripped 3 bases from V and 8 bases from J, with 19 bases between. This CDR3 is built from 16 residues. CDR1 is LNHDA, CDR2 SQIVND, per germline (reference sequence).